The present T cell receptor (beta chain) was sequenced within a study of blood T cell repertoires in COVID-19. Study background: T cells, B-cell-depleted T cells, or PBMCs provided the cDNA or gDNA that served as material.

The data were produced by immunoSEQ multiplex PCR, yet TCRdb's version contains in-frame clones alone and is incomplete. The sample has tens of thousands of clones; 89% are singletons. V was pared by 4 bases and J by 0 bases, with 13 bases of the junction left unmatched. From germline, CDR1 is SGHRS and CDR2 YFSETQ. CDR3 size: 19 residues. The sequence was obtained from a woman at least 80 years old with acute or convalescent COVID-19. This sequence joins TRBV5-1 and TRBJ2-6; 7 bases map to TRBD1. Sequencing was done on a sample of peripheral blood. CDR3 in DNA: TGCGCCAGCAGCGTAAAGTGGGGACAGACTAACTCTGGGGCCAACGTCCTGACTTTC. It encodes CASSVKWGQTNSGANVLTF.